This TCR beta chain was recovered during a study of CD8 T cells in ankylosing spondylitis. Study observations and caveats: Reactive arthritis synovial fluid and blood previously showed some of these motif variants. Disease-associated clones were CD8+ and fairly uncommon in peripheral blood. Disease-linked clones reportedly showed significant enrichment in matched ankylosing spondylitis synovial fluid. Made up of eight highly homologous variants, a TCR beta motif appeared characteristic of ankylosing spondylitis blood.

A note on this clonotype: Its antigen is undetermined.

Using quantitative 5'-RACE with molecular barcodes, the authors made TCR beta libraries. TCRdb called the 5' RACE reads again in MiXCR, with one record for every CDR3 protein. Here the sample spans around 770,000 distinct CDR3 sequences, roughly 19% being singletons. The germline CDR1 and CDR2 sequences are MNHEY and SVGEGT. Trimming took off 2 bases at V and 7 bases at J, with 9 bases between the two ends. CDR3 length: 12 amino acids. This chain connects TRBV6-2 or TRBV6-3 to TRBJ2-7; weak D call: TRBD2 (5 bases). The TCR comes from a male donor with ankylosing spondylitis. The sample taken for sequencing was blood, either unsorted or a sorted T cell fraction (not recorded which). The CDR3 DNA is TGTGCCAGCAGTTACGAACGGGGAGAGCAGTACTTC. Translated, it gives CASSYERGEQYF.